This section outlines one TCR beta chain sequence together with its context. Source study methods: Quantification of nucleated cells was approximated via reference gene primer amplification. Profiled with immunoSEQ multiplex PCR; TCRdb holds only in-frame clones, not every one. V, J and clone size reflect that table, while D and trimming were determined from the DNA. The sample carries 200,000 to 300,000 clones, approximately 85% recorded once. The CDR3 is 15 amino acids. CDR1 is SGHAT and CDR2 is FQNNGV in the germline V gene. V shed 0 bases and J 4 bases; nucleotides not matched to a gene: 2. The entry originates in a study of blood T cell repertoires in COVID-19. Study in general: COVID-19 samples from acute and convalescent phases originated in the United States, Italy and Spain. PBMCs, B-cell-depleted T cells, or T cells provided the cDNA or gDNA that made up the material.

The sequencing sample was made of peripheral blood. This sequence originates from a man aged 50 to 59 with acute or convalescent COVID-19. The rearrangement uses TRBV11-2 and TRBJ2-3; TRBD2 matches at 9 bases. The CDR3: CASSLERTSADTQYF. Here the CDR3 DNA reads TGTGCCAGCAGCTTAGAGAGGACTAGCGCAGATACGCAGTATTTT.